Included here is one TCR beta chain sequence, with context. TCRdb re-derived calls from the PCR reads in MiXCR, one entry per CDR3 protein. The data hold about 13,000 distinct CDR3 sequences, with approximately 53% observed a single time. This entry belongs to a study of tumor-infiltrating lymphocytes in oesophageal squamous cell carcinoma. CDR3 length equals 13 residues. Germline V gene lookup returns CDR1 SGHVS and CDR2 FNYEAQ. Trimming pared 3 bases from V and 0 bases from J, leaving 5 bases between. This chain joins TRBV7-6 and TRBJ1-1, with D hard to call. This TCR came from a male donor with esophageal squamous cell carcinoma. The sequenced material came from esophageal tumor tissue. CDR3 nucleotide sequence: TGTGCCAGCAGCTTTTTATTGAACACTGAAGCTTTCTTT. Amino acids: CASSFLLNTEAFF.